This TCR beta chain was captured by sequencing in a study of shared clonotypes between healthy human individuals. The wider study: The study used three CD4 naive, three CD4 memory, two CD8 naive and one CD8 memory plate per donor.

Only in-frame clones appear in the TCRdb table, and some are missing; sequencing was by immunoSEQ multiplex PCR. The sample has about 590,000 clones, 95% to 96% seen once. The CDR3 runs to 16 residues. V shed 0 bases and J 6 bases; nucleotides not matched to a gene: 10. Germline CDR1 SGDLS, CDR2 YYNGEE. Points on this clone: Its antigen is unidentified.

Naive CD8 cells, CD45RO-negative and positively selected for CCR7, excluded terminally differentiated effector memory CD45RA+ cells. Study outcomes and limitations: Donor clonotype sharing was expected to depend on sequencing depth.

This TCR was recovered from a woman in her thirties in good health. V is TRBV9 and J is TRBJ2-3; 7 bases agree with TRBD2. The source material was naive CD8+ T cells sorted from blood. DNA for the CDR3: TGTGCCAGCAGCGTAGCCAGCGGGGCCTCCTTGGATACGCAGTATTTT. It codes for CASSVASGASLDTQYF.